Here is one T cell receptor beta chain with its context. Clones were sequenced by immunoSEQ multiplex PCR, and TCRdb holds only the in-frame ones, with some missing. Among 65,000 to 75,000 clones, approximately 89% were seen once, and the ten largest hold 1.4%. This specimen belongs to a study of T cell changes during pregnancy in multiple sclerosis. The TCR originated in a female donor with multiple sclerosis, enrolled in a pregnancy study. The sample here was peripheral blood, taken in the second trimester of pregnancy.

The CDR3 loop is CASSFWTGTTEAFF. CDR3 DNA: TGCGCCAGCAGCTTCTGGACAGGGACCACTGAAGCTTTCTTT. The chain has TRBV5-1 and TRBJ1-1; 8 positions agree with TRBD1. V was pared by 2 bases and J by 4 bases, with 4 bases of the junction left unmatched. The CDR3 sequence is 14 residues long. Germline V gene lookup returns CDR1 SGHRS and CDR2 YFSETQ.